This T cell receptor (beta chain) was sequenced during a study of T cells after yellow fever vaccination. Study-wide results and limits: A weaker secondary response peaked on day 5, the primary on day 15. Once the booster was given, most primary-vaccination clones reappeared, at around 95% for CD4 and roughly 90% for CD8. Abundant bulk-derived clonotypes could contaminate FACS-sorted repertoires.

A remark on this clonotype: Its specificity is not known.

A 5'RACE template-switching step, the method used to make TCR cDNA, added a universal primer site and UMIs. From the 5' RACE reads, TCRdb called clonotypes with MiXCR, one entry per CDR3 protein. The profile shows about 160,000 distinct CDR3 sequences, 5.5% to 7.5% of them singletons. The receptor comes from a young man who received the YFV17D yellow fever vaccine. This sample comprised CD4+ T cells sorted from PBMCs, obtained around 5 days after the first yellow fever vaccination.

CDR3 loop: CASSLVQGPGTEAFF. The CDR3 bases are TGTGCCAGCAGCTTAGTACAGGGGCCGGGGACTGAAGCTTTCTTT. This chain uses TRBV7-2 with TRBJ1-1, with TRBD1 identical over 7 bases. This CDR3 region has 15 residues. With 1 base clipped from V and 5 bases from J, the junction kept 7 bases outside the gene matches. Germline values: CDR1 SGHTA, CDR2 FQGNSA.